This TCR beta chain was captured by sequencing in a study of T cell changes during pregnancy in multiple sclerosis. TCRdb's table, derived via immunoSEQ multiplex PCR, lists solely in-frame clones and lacks some. The profile shows tens of thousands of clones, about 94% of them singletons. The input for sequencing was CD4+ T cells from peripheral blood mononuclear cells, taken in the second trimester of pregnancy. The TCR was taken from a female donor with multiple sclerosis, enrolled in a pregnancy study.

CDR3 DNA: TGTGCCAGCAGTCCATCGACAGGGGACTATGGCTACACCTTC. Translating it yields CASSPSTGDYGYTF. V gene TRBV27 combines with J gene TRBJ1-2, with 8 bases matching TRBD1. Germline values: CDR1 MNHEY, CDR2 SMNVEV (reference sequence). V shed 5 bases and J 3 bases; nucleotides not matched to a gene: 5. This CDR3 is 14 amino acids long.